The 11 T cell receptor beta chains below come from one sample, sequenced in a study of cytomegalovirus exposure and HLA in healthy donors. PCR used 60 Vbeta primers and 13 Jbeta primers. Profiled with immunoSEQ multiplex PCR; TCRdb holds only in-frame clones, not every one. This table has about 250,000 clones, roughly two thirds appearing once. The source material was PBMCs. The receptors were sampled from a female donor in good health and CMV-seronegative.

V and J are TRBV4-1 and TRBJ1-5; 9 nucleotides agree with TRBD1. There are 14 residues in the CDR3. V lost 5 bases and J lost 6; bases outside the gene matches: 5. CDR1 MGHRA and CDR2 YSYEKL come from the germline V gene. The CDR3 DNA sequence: TGCGCCAGCAGCGTACAGGGGGCAGTTCAGCCCCAGCATTTT. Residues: CASSVQGAVQPQHF.

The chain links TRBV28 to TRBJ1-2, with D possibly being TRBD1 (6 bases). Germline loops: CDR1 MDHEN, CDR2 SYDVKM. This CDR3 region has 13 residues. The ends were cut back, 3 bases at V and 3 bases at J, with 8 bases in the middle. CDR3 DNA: TGTGCCAGCAGTTTGCAGGGGTACTATGGCTACACCTTC. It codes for CASSLQGYYGYTF.

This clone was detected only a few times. The chain's CDR3 is CASSTGTVLNEKLFF. CDR3 nucleotide sequence: TGTGCCAGTAGCACCGGGACAGTTTTAAATGAAAAACTGTTTTTT. The chain employs TRBV19 and TRBJ1-4; 7 nucleotides align to TRBD1. CDR1 LNHDA and CDR2 SQIVND come from the germline V gene (reference sequence). V was clipped by 6 bases and J by 5 bases; unmatched bases: 9. The CDR3 has 15 amino acids.

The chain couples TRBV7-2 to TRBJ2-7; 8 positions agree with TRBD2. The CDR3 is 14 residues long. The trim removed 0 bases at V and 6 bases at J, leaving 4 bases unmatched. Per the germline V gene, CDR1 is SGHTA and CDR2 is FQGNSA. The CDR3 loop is CASSLARGAGEQYF. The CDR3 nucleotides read TGTGCCAGCAGCTTAGCGCGGGGGGCTGGCGAGCAGTACTTC.

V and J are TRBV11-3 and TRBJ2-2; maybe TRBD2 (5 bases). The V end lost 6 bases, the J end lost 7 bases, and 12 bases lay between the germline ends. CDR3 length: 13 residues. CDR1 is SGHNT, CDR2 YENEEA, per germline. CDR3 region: CASSSAESGELFF. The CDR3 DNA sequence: TGTGCCAGCAGTAGCGCCGAGAGCGGGGAGCTGTTTTTT.

CDR3 residues: CASSPGLAGVSYEQYF. CDR3 sequence (DNA): TGTGCCAGCAGCCCGGGACTAGCGGGTGTCTCCTACGAGCAGTACTTC. The chain combines TRBV5-6 with TRBJ2-5, with TRBD2 matching over 12 bases. The end of the DNA fits TRBJ2-7 better, so the J call may be wrong. CDR3 length: 16 amino acids. Germline V gene lookup returns CDR1 SGHDT and CDR2 YYEEEE.

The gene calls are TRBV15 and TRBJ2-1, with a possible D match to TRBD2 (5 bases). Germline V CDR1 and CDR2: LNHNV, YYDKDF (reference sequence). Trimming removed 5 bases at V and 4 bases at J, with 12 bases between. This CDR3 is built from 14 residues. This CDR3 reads CATSPRGSYNEQFF. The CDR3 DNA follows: TGTGCCACCAGCCCCCGGGGATCATACAATGAGCAGTTCTTC.

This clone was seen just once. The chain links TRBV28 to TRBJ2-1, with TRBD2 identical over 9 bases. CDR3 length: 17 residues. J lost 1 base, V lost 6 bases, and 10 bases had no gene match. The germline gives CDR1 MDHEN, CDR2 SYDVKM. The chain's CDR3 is CASSFPAGGVSYNEQFF. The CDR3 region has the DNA TGTGCCAGCAGCTTCCCGGCGGGAGGGGTTTCCTACAATGAGCAGTTCTTC.

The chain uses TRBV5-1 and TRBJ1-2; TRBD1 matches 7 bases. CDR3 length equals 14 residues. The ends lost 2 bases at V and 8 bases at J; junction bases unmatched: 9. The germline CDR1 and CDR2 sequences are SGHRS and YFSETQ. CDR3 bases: TGCGCCAGCAGCTTACCGGACAGGACCCACGGCTACACCTTC. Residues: CASSLPDRTHGYTF. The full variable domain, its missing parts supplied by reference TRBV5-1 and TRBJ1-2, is KAGVTQTPRYLIKTRGQQVTLSCSPISGHRSVSWYQQTPGQGLQFLFEYFSETQRNKGNFPGRFSGRQFSNSRSEMNVSTLELGDSALYLCASSLPDRTHGYTFGSGTRLTVV.

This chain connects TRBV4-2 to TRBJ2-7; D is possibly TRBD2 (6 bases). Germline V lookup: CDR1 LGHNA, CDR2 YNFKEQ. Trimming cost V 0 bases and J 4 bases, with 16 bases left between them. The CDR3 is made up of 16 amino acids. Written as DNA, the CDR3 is TGTGCCAGCAGCCAAGATCCACTAGCTTCCCCTTACGAGCAGTACTTC. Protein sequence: CASSQDPLASPYEQYF.

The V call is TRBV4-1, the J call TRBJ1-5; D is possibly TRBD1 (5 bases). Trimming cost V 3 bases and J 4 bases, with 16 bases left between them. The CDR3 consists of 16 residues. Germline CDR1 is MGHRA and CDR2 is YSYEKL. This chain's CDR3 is CASSHGARQPNQPQHF. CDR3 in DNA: TGCGCCAGCAGCCATGGCGCCCGACAGCCTAATCAGCCCCAGCATTTT.